This entry concerns a single TCR beta chain. The V gene lost 3 bases and the J gene lost 5 bases, with 8 bases spanning the gap. The germline V gene encodes CDR1 ENHRY and CDR2 SYGVKD. This CDR3 region has 13 residues. The data belong to a study of response to subunit inactivated influenza vaccine. TCRdb reprocessed the RT-PCR reads via MiXCR and lists one record per CDR3 protein. The sample shows fewer than 700,000 distinct CDR3 sequences, over 10% of them seen only once. The material sequenced was PBMCs from blood, taken roughly 45 days after vaccination. V gene TRBV10-3 combines with J gene TRBJ2-1; D gene unclear. The sequence was obtained from a man over 45 who received an inactivated influenza vaccine. The CDR3 protein is CAISERGNNEQFF. The CDR3, as DNA: TGTGCCATCAGTGAACGTGGGAACAATGAGCAGTTCTTC.